The entry below describes one T cell receptor (beta chain). These data are taken from a study of blood T cell repertoires in COVID-19. Authors' data handling: Nucleated cell number was recorded as an estimate derived from reference gene primer amplification. Using immunoSEQ multiplex PCR, the repertoire was profiled, and TCRdb retains in-frame clones only, with some absent. V, J and clone size are those of that table, while D and trimming were read from the DNA. The sample shows about 58,000 clones, approximately 86% of them seen only once. Germline assignment: CDR1 LGHNA and CDR2 YNFKEQ. The CDR3 runs to 16 residues. V lost 1 base and J lost 5, with 17 bases in between.

The chain links TRBV4-2 to TRBJ1-1; D call uncertain. The source of this sequence is a woman aged 70-85 years with active COVID-19. Sequencing was done on a sample of peripheral blood. CDR3 DNA sequence: TGTGCCAGCAGCCAAGGGCAGGTACATCTTGGGACTGAAGCTTTCTTT. Encoded protein: CASSQGQVHLGTEAFF.